The 24 T cell receptor beta chains given below trace back to one sample, sequenced in a study of blood T cells in healthy people across ages. Alongside a J-beta primer mix, a sample-barcoded 5' primer served in a second PCR lasting 7 to 11 cycles. TCRdb ran MiXCR on the 5' RACE reads and lists one entry per CDR3 protein. Among some 890,000 distinct CDR3 sequences listed, just under 30% were seen once. These data were also reused for a study on T cells of mothers and their children.

The sequenced sample consisted of blood. The receptors stem from a middle-aged woman in good health.

This clonotype was detected many times. The chain is built from TRBV4-1 and TRBJ2-7; D not resolved. The CDR3 spans 15 residues. Between the trimmed V and J ends, which lost 4 bases and 6 bases, there was a span of 19 bases. Germline V gene lookup returns CDR1 MGHRA and CDR2 YSYEKL. The CDR3 here is CASSPTGENLGEQYF. The CDR3 DNA follows: TGCGCCAGCAGCCCCACCGGCGAGAACCTTGGCGAGCAGTACTTC.

This clonotype appeared a few times. The chain is built from TRBV12-3 or TRBV12-4 and TRBJ2-7; TRBD1 is a possible D gene (5 bases). This CDR3 is 13 amino acids long. V lost 3 bases and J lost 1, with 7 bases in between. DNA of the CDR3: TGTGCCAGCAGTTTGTACAGGTCCTACGAGCAGTACTTC. Protein: CASSLYRSYEQYF.

The chain joins TRBV5-1 to TRBJ2-3, with no clear D. CDR1 and CDR2 (germline): SGHRS, YFSETQ. V lost 4 bases and J lost 1, with 13 bases in between. This CDR3 region has 15 residues. In DNA form, the CDR3 reads TGCGCCAGCAGCCGAAGGACGATGGGCACAGATACGCAGTATTTT. It is translated as CASSRRTMGTDTQYF. Full variable domain (rest looked up from reference TRBV5-1 and TRBJ2-3): KAGVTQTPRYLIKTRGQQVTLSCSPISGHRSVSWYQQTPGQGLQFLFEYFSETQRNKGNFPGRFSGRQFSNSRSEMNVSTLELGDSALYLCASSRRTMGTDTQYFGPGTRLTVL.

This rearrangement joins TRBV28 to TRBJ1-6; no reliable D call. Trimming removed 2 bases from V and 7 bases from J, with 9 bases in between. Germline values: CDR1 MDHEN, CDR2 SYDVKM. This CDR3 contains 14 residues. CDR3 protein: CASSLRLNNSPLHF. CDR3 DNA sequence: TGTGCCAGCAGTTTAAGACTGAACAATTCACCCCTCCACTTT.

This clonotype has at least ten counts. This chain links TRBV25-1 with TRBJ2-5; 9 bases fit TRBD1. Germline CDR1 is MGHDK and CDR2 is SYGVNS. The V segment lost 3 bases and the J segment 1 base; nucleotides outside the gene matches: 0. The length of the CDR3 is 14 residues. The CDR3 DNA reads as TGTGCCAGCAGTGAGGGACAGGGCCAAGAGACCCAGTACTTC. The encoded protein is CASSEGQGQETQYF.

Details on this clonotype: Being one base from a much bigger clone, this may be a read error. V gene TRBV12-3 or TRBV12-4 combines with J gene TRBJ2-3; possible D gene TRBD2, 5 bases. This CDR3 has 17 amino acids. The CDR3 loop is CTSRVFAGIGGTDTQYF. The CDR3 DNA sequence: TGTACCAGCAGAGTTTTCGCCGGGATTGGAGGCACAGATACGCAGTATTTT.

This clonotype occurred a few times. This chain uses TRBV7-9 with TRBJ1-1; a weak D match, TRBD1 (5 bases). The V gene's germline CDR1 is SEHNR and CDR2 FQNEAQ (reference sequence). This CDR3 has 17 amino acids. Trimming took off 1 base at V and 1 base at J, with 16 bases between the two ends. The DNA of the CDR3 is TGTGCCAGCAGCTTAGATCGATCTTTCGGGGGGAACACTGAAGCTTTCTTT. Protein product: CASSLDRSFGGNTEAFF.

The chain couples TRBV5-4 to TRBJ2-5; 7 bases map to TRBD1. The tail of the sequence fits TRBJ2-7 better, so the J call may be wrong. This CDR3 has 13 amino acids. Germline V gene lookup returns CDR1 SGHNT and CDR2 YYREEE (reference sequence). The CDR3 protein is CASSFDRVCEQYF. The CDR3 DNA is TGTGCCAGCAGCTTCGACAGGGTATGCGAGCAGTACTTC.

This clonotype was seen ten or more times. The rearrangement links TRBV9 to TRBJ2-7; either TRBD1 or TRBD2 may fit D (5 bases each). The CDR3 covers 16 residues. Germline loops: CDR1 SGDLS, CDR2 YYNGEE. V was clipped by 0 bases and J by 2 bases, with 15 bases between them. DNA for the CDR3: TGTGCCAGCAGCGTAGGACCTGGGGGTATAGCCTACGAGCAGTACTTC. This sequence encodes CASSVGPGGIAYEQYF.

The V gene is TRBV6-5, the J gene TRBJ1-2, with D perhaps TRBD1 (5 bases). The CDR3 contains 17 residues. With 4 bases removed from V and 4 bases from J, the gap between germline ends came to 22 bases. Germline V gene data show CDR1 as MNHEY and CDR2 as SVGAGI. In DNA, the CDR3 is TGTGCCAGCAGTTCCTTCCTGGGCCCAGGGCGAGGCTATGGCTACACCTTC. Translated: CASSSFLGPGRGYGYTF.

Comments on this clonotype: With a much larger clone just one base away, this may be a read error. The gene calls are TRBV2 and TRBJ1-4, with 7 bases matching TRBD1. V lost 6 bases and J lost 3; bases outside the gene matches: 4. Germline CDR1 SNHLY, CDR2 FYNNEI. CDR3 size: 14 residues. The DNA of the CDR3 is TGTGCCAGCAGAGTGGACAGGTCTAATGAAAAACTGTTTTTT. Translation: CASRVDRSNEKLFF. Using reference TRBV2 and TRBJ1-4 for the parts outside the CDR3, the full variable domain is EPEVTQTPSHQVTQMGQEVILRCVPISNHLYFYWYRQILGQKVEFLVSFYNNEISEKSEIFDDQFSVERPDGSNFTLKIRSTKLEDSAMYFCASRVDRSNEKLFFGSGTQLSVL.

In its sample, this clonotype was seen a few times. The chain couples TRBV6-2 or TRBV6-3 to TRBJ2-1; D unclear. This CDR3 has 14 residues. The V and J ends lost 4 bases and 6 bases respectively, with 13 bases between them. CDR1 and CDR2 (germline): MNHEY, SVGEGT. CDR3 in amino acids: CASSFGQIRNEQFF. DNA of the CDR3: TGTGCCAGCAGTTTTGGGCAAATTCGCAATGAGCAGTTCTTC.

The V call is TRBV27, the J call TRBJ2-7; 7 bases agree with TRBD2. V was pared by 5 bases and J by 7 bases, with 14 bases of the junction left unmatched. Germline CDR1 reads MNHEY; CDR2 reads SMNVEV (reference sequence). The CDR3 consists of 15 residues. CDR3 bases: TGTGCCAGCAGTCCAACGGGGGGACCGACTGGGGAGCAGTACTTC. It is translated as CASSPTGGPTGEQYF.

V usage is TRBV9 and J usage is TRBJ2-3; D perhaps matches TRBD2 (6 bases). With 0 bases removed from V and 1 base from J, the gap between germline ends came to 9 bases. The CDR3 is 15 amino acids. Germline assignment: CDR1 SGDLS and CDR2 YYNGEE. In DNA, the CDR3 is TGTGCCAGCAGCGTAGGGGCTAGCGGCACAGATACGCAGTATTTT. Translated: CASSVGASGTDTQYF.

This clonotype came up a few times. A junction end diverges from the germline sequence, so it may reflect a read error. This chain joins TRBV5-1 and TRBJ2-5; D could derive from TRBD1 or TRBD2 (5 bases each). The end of the DNA fits TRBJ2-7 better, so the J call may be wrong. The germline CDR1 and CDR2 sequences are SGHRS and YFSETQ. The CDR3 extends over 15 amino acids. In nucleotides, the CDR3 is TGCACCAGCAGCCCGACGGGCAGGGAGTCCTCCGAGCAGTACTTC. Its translation: CTSSPTGRESSEQYF.

This clonotype was counted only a few times. This chain links TRBV20-1 with TRBJ1-5; D remains unclear. Germline V gene lookup returns CDR1 DFQATT and CDR2 SNEGSKA (reference sequence). The V gene lost 6 bases and the J gene lost 7 bases, with 16 bases spanning the gap. This CDR3 is built from 13 residues. The CDR3 nucleotides read TGCAGTGCCAAAGACCGGGCGGCGCAGCCCCAGCATTTT. It yields the protein CSAKDRAAQPQHF.

Points on this clonotype: A read error may account for a junction end that differs from germline. The J gene is TRBJ2-1, the V gene TRBV18; the match to TRBD2 covers 9 bases. This CDR3 spans 15 amino acids. CDR1 and CDR2 (germline): KGHSH, LQKENI. This chain's CDR3 is CASSPPGLAYNKQFF. In DNA form, the CDR3 reads TGTGCCAGCTCACCCCCGGGACTAGCCTACAATAAGCAGTTCTTC. Based on the CDR3 plus reference TRBV18 and TRBJ2-1, the full variable domain is NAGVMQNPRHLVRRRGQEARLRCSPMKGHSHVYWYRQLPEEGLKFMVYLQKENIIDESGMPKERFSAEFPKEGPSILRIQQVVRGDSAAYFCASSPPGLAYNKQFFGPGTRLTVL.

V usage is TRBV27 and J usage is TRBJ1-1; no clear D gene. This CDR3 region has 14 residues. Germline-derived CDR1 and CDR2 are MNHEY and SMNVEV (reference sequence). Trimming stripped 3 bases from V and 2 bases from J, with 10 bases between. The CDR3 region is CASSFLGYNTEAFF. The CDR3 nucleotides are TGTGCCAGCAGTTTTCTGGGGTATAACACTGAAGCTTTCTTT.

The sample holds a few counts of this clonotype. The V and J genes are TRBV12-3 or TRBV12-4 and TRBJ1-2; possible D gene TRBD1, 6 bases. The CDR3 spans 15 residues. V shed 2 bases and J shed 4 bases, with 14 bases lying between them. The CDR3 nucleotides read TGTGCCAGCAGTTTATTCGCAGGGGAGGGCTATGGCTACACCTTC. Translation: CASSLFAGEGYGYTF.

The V call is TRBV7-2, the J call TRBJ1-5, with 7 bases fitting TRBD1. Germline V gene lookup returns CDR1 SGHTA and CDR2 FQGNSA. The CDR3 consists of 14 residues. V trimming: 5 bases; J trimming: 7 bases; junction bases outside the gene matches: 8. The CDR3 nucleotides read TGTGCCAGCAGCCCCCGGACAGGTGGGCAGCCCCAGCATTTT. Its translation is CASSPRTGGQPQHF.

The chain's CDR3 is CASSLGGNNEQYF. The CDR3, as DNA: TGTGCCAGCAGCTTAGGGGGAAACAATGAGCAGTACTTC. The rearrangement joins TRBV7-9 to TRBJ2-4; D is unclear. V lost 1 base, J lost 13 bases, and 14 bases lay in between. CDR1 and CDR2 from the germline V gene are SEHNR and FQNEAQ (reference sequence). The CDR3 extends over 13 amino acids.

CDR3 bases: TGTGCCTGGAGGCGGCCGATAGTGATTAAGTATGAGCAGTTCTTC. Protein product: CAWRRPIVIKYEQFF. The chain couples TRBV30 to TRBJ2-1, with D unresolved. V was cut by 3 bases and J by 8 bases, with 20 bases left in between. Germline CDR1 GTSNPN, CDR2 SVGIG (reference sequence). The CDR3 is made up of 15 amino acids.

The CDR3 DNA reads TGTGCCTGGACAGGGAGTGGGTATGGCTACACCTTC. As protein: CAWTGSGYGYTF. This chain connects TRBV30 to TRBJ1-2, with D possibly being TRBD1 (5 bases). V gave up 4 bases and J gave up 5 bases, with 11 bases separating them. This CDR3 contains 12 residues. CDR1 is GTSNPN and CDR2 is SVGIG in the germline V gene (reference sequence). Together with reference TRBV30 and TRBJ1-2, the CDR3 gives the full variable domain: SQTIHQWPATLVQPVGSPLSLECTVEGTSNPNLYWYRQAAGRGLQLLFYSVGIGQISSEVPQNLSASRPQDRQFILSSKKLLLSDSGFYLCAWTGSGYGYTFGSGTRLTVV.

The rearrangement uses TRBV5-1 and TRBJ1-1; D possibly corresponds to TRBD1 (6 bases). V was clipped by 0 bases and J by 7 bases, with 16 bases between them. CDR3 size: 15 residues. Per the germline V gene, CDR1 is SGHRS and CDR2 is YFSETQ. CDR3 region: CASSLEVGGGGEAFF. CDR3 coding DNA: TGCGCCAGCAGCTTGGAAGTTGGGGGGGGCGGTGAAGCTTTCTTT.